These 12 T cell receptor beta chains originate from one sample sequenced in a study of shared clonotypes between healthy human individuals. Method: immunoSEQ multiplex PCR; TCRdb's copy keeps in-frame clones and lacks some. The sample records millions of clones, about 92% being singletons. The sequencing sample was made of naive CD4+ T cells sorted from blood. Subset in this sample: CD45RA+ positively selected. All receptors derive from a man younger than 35 in good health.

This clone was found once. The chain uses TRBV6-5 and TRBJ1-2; possibly TRBD1 for D (5 bases). The V gene lost 6 bases and the J gene lost 6 bases, with 14 bases spanning the gap. This CDR3 has 13 residues. Germline CDR1 reads MNHEY; CDR2 reads SVGAGI. CDR3 nucleotides: TGTGCCAGCAGCCGGGGACTAGAGGATGGCTACACCTTC. Translation gives CASSRGLEDGYTF.

This clone has just one count. The CDR3 sequence: CASSFGQVVDYGYTF. Here the CDR3 DNA reads TGTGCCAGCAGCTTCGGACAGGTCGTGGACTATGGCTACACCTTC. This chain joins TRBV5-4 and TRBJ1-2, with TRBD1 matching 7 bases. CDR3 length: 15 amino acids. Germline CDR1 SGHNT, CDR2 YYREEE (reference sequence). Unmatched junction bases numbered 7, after V lost 2 bases and J lost 3 bases.

This chain links TRBV4-3 with TRBJ2-4; D uncertain. The CDR3 has 16 amino acids. V dropped 0 bases and J dropped 1 base, with 10 bases sitting between them. CDR1 LGHNA and CDR2 YSLEER come from the germline V gene. For the CDR3, the DNA is TGCGCCAGCAGCCAAGATGAGACGCTGGCCAAAAACATTCAGTACTTC. Its protein is CASSQDETLAKNIQYF.

V and J are TRBV6-5 and TRBJ2-5; the match to TRBD2 covers 8 bases. The CDR3 has 13 amino acids. Germline values: CDR1 MNHEY, CDR2 SVGAGI. J gave up 4 bases and V 7 bases, and 5 bases lay outside the gene matches. CDR3 DNA: TGTGCCAGCACCTATACTAGCGGAGAGACCCAGTACTTC. It specifies CASTYTSGETQYF.

This clone was counted a single time. The chain has TRBV10-3 and TRBJ2-5; D is possibly TRBD1 (5 bases). CDR3 length: 15 amino acids. From germline, CDR1 is ENHRY and CDR2 SYGVKD. Trimming removed 4 bases at V and 0 bases at J, with 12 bases between. CDR3 residues: CAISADTRYQETQYF. The CDR3, as DNA: TGTGCCATCAGTGCGGACACCAGGTACCAAGAGACCCAGTACTTC.

With respect to this clone: This same CDR3 is encoded by further DNA sequences in the sample. The gene calls are TRBV6-1 and TRBJ1-3; unclear D gene. The V end lost 1 base, the J end lost 2 bases, and 3 bases lay between the germline ends. Germline CDR1 reads MNHNS; CDR2 reads SASEGT. This CDR3 has 13 residues. CDR3 residues: CASSEGTGNTIYF. The DNA for the CDR3 is TGTGCCAGCAGTGAAGGGACTGGAAACACCATATATTTT.

This chain connects TRBV7-8 to TRBJ1-2; D is ambiguous. The V end was cut by 5 bases, the J end by 5 bases, with 12 bases between. The CDR3 is 13 amino acids. Germline V gene lookup returns CDR1 SGHVS and CDR2 FQNEAQ. The CDR3 coding sequence is TGTGCCAGCAGCCAAGAAGTCGGTTATGGCTACACCTTC. Protein product: CASSQEVGYGYTF.

This clone has just one count. The chain couples TRBV27 to TRBJ2-7; D not resolved. This CDR3 region has 15 residues. Between the trimmed V and J ends, which lost 4 bases and 0 bases, there was a span of 13 bases. Germline CDR1 reads MNHEY; CDR2 reads SMNVEV (reference sequence). This CDR3 is CASSSSRRDSYEQYF. The CDR3 nucleotides are TGTGCCAGCAGTTCTTCCAGGCGAGACTCCTACGAGCAGTACTTC.

This clone showed up just a few times. V and J are TRBV2 and TRBJ1-6; unclear D gene. The CDR3 covers 12 residues. V lost 1 base and J lost 9, with 4 bases in between. Germline V CDR1 and CDR2: SNHLY, FYNNEI. The CDR3 DNA sequence: TGTGCCAGCAGTGAAGGGGTTTCACCCCTCCACTTT. Its protein product is CASSEGVSPLHF.

The chain joins TRBV5-8 to TRBJ2-2, with 8 positions matching TRBD2. The CDR3 has 15 amino acids. The V gene end was trimmed by 3 bases and the J gene end by 9 bases; junction bases not matched to a gene: 10. Germline V lookup: CDR1 SGHTS, CDR2 YDEGEE. This CDR3 is CASSSGLGVQRELFF. Written as DNA, the CDR3 is TGTGCCAGCAGCTCGGGACTAGGGGTACAGAGGGAGCTGTTTTTT.

The chain carries TRBV7-2 and TRBJ1-2; TRBD1 might be the D (5 bases). The CDR3 has 14 amino acids. The germline CDR1 and CDR2 sequences are SGHTA and FQGNSA. V was clipped by 3 bases and J by 3 bases, with 11 bases between them. For the CDR3, the DNA is TGTGCCAGCAGCTTTCGAGGGGCCGACTATGGCTACACCTTC. Translated, it gives CASSFRGADYGYTF.

With regard to this clone: The DNA is omitted, as the CDR3 cannot be located on it reliably, and the CDR3 follows TCRdb's listing. The chain couples TRBV2 to TRBJ2-3; the table's TRBD1 call for D was not verified on the DNA. From its first to its last residue, the CDR3 has 13 amino acids. CDR1 is SNHLY, CDR2 FYNNEI, per germline. The CDR3 here is CASRTVGMGARDF.